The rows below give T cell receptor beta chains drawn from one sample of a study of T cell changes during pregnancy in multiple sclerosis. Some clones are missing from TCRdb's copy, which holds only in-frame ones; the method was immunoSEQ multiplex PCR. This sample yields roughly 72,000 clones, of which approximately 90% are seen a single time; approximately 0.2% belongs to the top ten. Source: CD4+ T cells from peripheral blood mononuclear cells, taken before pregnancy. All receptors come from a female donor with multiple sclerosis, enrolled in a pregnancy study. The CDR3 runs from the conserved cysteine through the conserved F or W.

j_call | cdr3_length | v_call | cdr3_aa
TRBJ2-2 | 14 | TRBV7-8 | CASSLEERGRELFF
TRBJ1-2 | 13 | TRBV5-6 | CASSLGDIYGYTF
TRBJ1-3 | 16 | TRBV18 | CASSPTRDSFGNTIYF
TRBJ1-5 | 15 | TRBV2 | CASSEATGGLQPQHF
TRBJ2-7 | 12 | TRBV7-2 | CASSSAQGEQYF
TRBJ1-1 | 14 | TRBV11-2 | CASSSWGGGTEAFF
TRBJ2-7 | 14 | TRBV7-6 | CASSLSLAGGEQYF
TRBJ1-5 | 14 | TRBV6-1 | CASRAGQALISQHF
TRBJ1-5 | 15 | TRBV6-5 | CASIGERGKSQPQHF
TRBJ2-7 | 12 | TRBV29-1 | CSVTGLTNEQYF
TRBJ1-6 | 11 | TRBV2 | CASSDLSPLHF
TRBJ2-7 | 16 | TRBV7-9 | CASSSTTSGGSYEQYF
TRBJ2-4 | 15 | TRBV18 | CASSPGQGSKNIQYF
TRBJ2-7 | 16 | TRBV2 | CASRRPKAGGRYEQYF
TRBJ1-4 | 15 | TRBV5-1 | CASSFSQGATEKLFF